One sample yielded the 4 T cell receptor beta chains listed below, sequenced in a study of cytomegalovirus exposure and HLA in healthy donors. The PCR contained 60 Vbeta and 13 Jbeta primers. Generated by immunoSEQ multiplex PCR, the TCRdb table keeps only in-frame clones and is missing some. The data contain more than 95,000 clones, 60% to 80% of them singletons. The sequenced sample consisted of PBMCs. The origin of the receptors is a man in his sixties in good health and CMV-seronegative.

The chain joins TRBV28 to TRBJ1-1, with unresolved D. The germline gives CDR1 MDHEN, CDR2 SYDVKM. The CDR3 is 12 amino acids. V lost 7 bases, J lost 0 bases, and 6 bases lay in between. CDR3 residues: CASNLMNTEAFF. CDR3 nucleotide sequence: TGTGCCAGCAATCTTATGAACACTGAAGCTTTCTTT.

This clone turned up a few times. The chain couples TRBV6-5 to TRBJ2-2; 8 bases are shared with TRBD1. The CDR3 spans 15 residues. CDR1 is MNHEY and CDR2 is SVGAGI in the germline V gene. J gave up 4 bases and V 5 bases, and 6 bases lay outside the gene matches. CDR3 coding DNA: TGTGCCAGCAGTAAACAGGGGGAGATCACCGGGGAGCTGTTTTTT. It yields the protein CASSKQGEITGELFF.

J is TRBJ2-5 and V is TRBV21-1; the DNA was not used to check the table's D call, TRBD1. TRBJ2-7 explains the end of the DNA better; the J call may be wrong. TRBV21-1 is termed a pseudogene. This CDR3 has 14 residues. The CDR3 loop reads CASSKAWFRGEQYF. Here the CDR3 DNA reads TGTGCCAGCAGCAAAGCCTGGTTCAGGGGCGAGCAGTACTTC.

This clone was seen more than once but under ten times. The genes are TRBV18 and TRBJ1-4; tentatively, D is TRBD1 (6 bases). The CDR3 totals 14 residues. Trimming took off 6 bases at V and 7 bases at J, with 15 bases between the two ends. CDR1 is KGHSH, CDR2 LQKENI, per germline. The CDR3 spells CASSAPGDSEKLFF. The CDR3, as DNA: TGTGCCAGCTCTGCCCCAGGGGATAGTGAAAAACTGTTTTTT.